These 20 T cell receptor beta chains originate from one sample sequenced in a study of human T cells and chemical hapten exposure. TCRdb re-analysed the RACE reads in MiXCR, keeping a single row per CDR3 protein. The repertoire holds around 50,000 distinct CDR3 sequences, with around 9.3% as singletons. Time point: patch test 1, 2 weeks after DPC sensitization. Stated treatment: therapeutic diphenylcyclopropenone sensitization with weekly scalp DPC. Sequenced material: whole blood, taken in connection with sensitization to the hapten diphenylcyclopropenone (DPC). The receptors shown here come from a woman in her thirties or forties with alopecia areata. Some clones in this sample may be carry-over from other donors' samples.

This clonotype was detected ten times or more. V usage is TRBV27 and J usage is TRBJ2-5, with 7 nucleotides matching TRBD2. Germline V gene lookup returns CDR1 MNHEY and CDR2 SMNVEV (reference sequence). This CDR3 contains 14 residues. J was trimmed by 2 bases and V by 5 bases; bases with no gene match: 5. DNA for the CDR3: TGTGCCAGCAGTGACCTAGCGGCACAAGAGACCCAGTACTTC. Its protein is CASSDLAAQETQYF.

This clonotype was counted many times. The chain employs TRBV6-2 or TRBV6-3 and TRBJ2-7, with D unclear. V was cut by 0 bases and J by 0 bases, with 6 bases left in between. CDR1 is MNHEY, CDR2 SVGEGT, per germline. The CDR3 totals 14 residues. As DNA, the CDR3 is TGTGCCAGCAGTTACTCGCCAGACTCCTACGAGCAGTACTTC. Its protein is CASSYSPDSYEQYF.

V and J are TRBV7-9 and TRBJ2-1, with D uncertain. The CDR3 spans 12 residues. Germline values: CDR1 SEHNR, CDR2 FQNEAQ (reference sequence). V was trimmed by 2 bases and J by 7 bases, leaving 6 bases between them. The CDR3 loop is CASSLWENEQFF. In nucleotides, the CDR3 is TGTGCCAGCAGCTTATGGGAAAATGAGCAGTTCTTC.

Many counts were recorded for this clonotype. This CDR3 is CSATVGLGNSYEQYF. The CDR3 bases are TGCAGCGCTACCGTCGGGTTGGGGAACTCCTACGAGCAGTACTTC. The chain is built from TRBV29-1 and TRBJ2-7; D uncertain. The CDR3 consists of 15 residues. CDR1 is SQVTM and CDR2 is ANQGSEA in the germline V gene. With 7 bases removed from V and 0 bases from J, the gap between germline ends came to 19 bases.

The table lists this clonotype with a few counts. V is TRBV18 and J is TRBJ2-3; no reliable D call. There are 12 residues in the CDR3. The V gene's germline CDR1 is KGHSH and CDR2 LQKENI. Trimming pared 5 bases from V and 0 bases from J, leaving 3 bases between. CDR3 in DNA: TGTGCCAGCTCAGTGAGCACAGATACGCAGTATTTT. Protein product: CASSVSTDTQYF.

This clonotype has at least ten counts. The J gene is TRBJ2-3, the V gene TRBV7-9; 8 bases agree with TRBD2. Germline-derived CDR1 and CDR2 are SEHNR and FQNEAQ (reference sequence). The CDR3 contains 17 residues. V shed 0 bases, J shed 2 bases, and the junction held 7 bases outside the gene matches. The CDR3 reads CASSLALSGGYTDTQYF. CDR3 in DNA: TGTGCCAGCAGCTTAGCGCTCAGCGGGGGTTACACAGATACGCAGTATTTT.

Many counts were recorded for this clonotype. V and J are TRBV29-1 and TRBJ2-5, with D hard to call. There are 11 residues in the CDR3. The V end lost 0 bases, the J end lost 7 bases, and 6 bases lay between the germline ends. The germline CDR1 and CDR2 sequences are SQVTM and ANQGSEA. The CDR3 loop reads CSVEDDGTQYF. DNA for the CDR3: TGCAGCGTTGAAGATGACGGGACCCAGTACTTC. The full variable domain, its missing parts supplied by reference TRBV29-1 and TRBJ2-5, is SAVISQKPSRDICQRGTSLTIQCQVDSQVTMMFWYRQQPGQSLTLIATANQGSEATYESGFVIDKFPISRPNLTFSTLTVSNMSPEDSSIYLCSVEDDGTQYFGPGTRLLVL.

CDR3 sequence: CASSPGAGNQPQHF. The CDR3 nucleotides read TGTGCCAGCTCACCAGGGGCTGGCAATCAGCCCCAGCATTTT. The chain combines TRBV18 with TRBJ1-5, with D perhaps matching TRBD1 (5 bases). Trimming left V 2 bases short and J 2 bases short, with 7 bases between. Germline V gene data show CDR1 as KGHSH and CDR2 as LQKENI. The CDR3 consists of 14 residues.

Many counts were recorded for this clonotype. The chain carries TRBV7-9 and TRBJ1-2; a weak D match, TRBD1 (5 bases). V lost 1 base to trimming and J lost 0 bases, with 9 bases between them. The CDR3 is 15 residues long. The V gene's germline CDR1 is SEHNR and CDR2 FQNEAQ (reference sequence). The CDR3 region has the DNA TGTGCCAGCAGCTTAGTACAGGCCGCTAACTATGGCTACACCTTC. Translating it yields CASSLVQAANYGYTF.

In its sample, this clonotype was seen many times. The chain couples TRBV7-2 to TRBJ2-5; D call uncertain. The germline V gene encodes CDR1 SGHTA and CDR2 FQGNSA. The CDR3 loop spans 12 amino acids. The ends were cut back, 4 bases at V and 0 bases at J, with 3 bases in the middle. This CDR3 reads CASSSDQETQYF. The CDR3 DNA is TGTGCCAGCAGCTCCGACCAAGAGACCCAGTACTTC.

The sample holds many counts of this clonotype. The chain couples TRBV9 to TRBJ2-1, with D possibly called TRBD1 or TRBD2 (5 bases each). V was pared by 0 bases and J by 6 bases, with 13 bases between. Germline assignment: CDR1 SGDLS and CDR2 YYNGEE. The CDR3 extends over 15 amino acids. CDR3 residues: CASSVVGVGVNEQFF. CDR3 DNA: TGTGCCAGCAGCGTAGTAGGGGTGGGGGTCAATGAGCAGTTCTTC.

As to this clonotype: A much more abundant neighbour one base away suggests this may be a read error. No conserved phenylalanine or tryptophan ends this CDR3, so it is likely a read error. The V and J genes are TRBV7-6 and TRBJ2-6; TRBD2 might be the D (5 bases). Trimming removed 4 bases from V and 0 bases from J, with 16 bases in between. The V gene's germline CDR1 is SGHVS and CDR2 FNYEAQ. The CDR3 is made up of 18 amino acids. DNA of the CDR3: TGTGCCAGCAGCTCTCCCTCGGAGGTGAGCTCTGGGGCCAACGTCCTGACTCTC. Translating it yields CASSSPSEVSSGANVLTL.

This clonotype was recorded many times. V is TRBV28 and J is TRBJ1-2; the match to TRBD1 covers 8 bases. CDR3 length: 15 residues. V shed 5 bases, J shed 2 bases, and the junction held 7 bases outside the gene matches. Germline V lookup: CDR1 MDHEN, CDR2 SYDVKM. The CDR3: CASSVTGAINYGYTF. The CDR3 DNA reads as TGTGCCAGCAGTGTGACAGGGGCCATCAACTATGGCTACACCTTC.

This clonotype was detected many times. This chain links TRBV12-3 or TRBV12-4 with TRBJ2-7; D gene uncertain. V dropped 6 bases and J dropped 2 bases, with 17 bases sitting between them. This CDR3 comprises 15 residues. The CDR3 sequence: CASSQAGPKPYEQYF. Here the CDR3 DNA reads TGTGCCAGCAGCCAAGCAGGACCCAAACCCTACGAGCAGTACTTC.

The table lists this clonotype with many counts. The chain has TRBV15 and TRBJ1-5; D is unclear. The germline V and J ends were trimmed by 0 bases and 7 bases, with 7 bases remaining between them. The germline V gene has CDR1 LNHNV and CDR2 YYDKDF (reference sequence). This CDR3 is 13 amino acids long. In nucleotides, the CDR3 is TGTGCCACCAGCAGAGACCCCGGGCAGCCCCAGCATTTT. It is translated as CATSRDPGQPQHF.

Regarding this clonotype: A much larger clonotype is one base distant, so this may be a read error. The chain combines TRBV5-4 with TRBJ2-5; no clear D gene. This CDR3 has 11 amino acids. The V end was cut by 2 bases, the J end by 5 bases, with 4 bases between. Germline CDR1 reads SGHNT; CDR2 reads YYREEE (reference sequence). DNA of the CDR3: TGTGCCAGCAGCTTCGCGGAGACCCAGTACTTC. Translation: CASSFAETQYF.

Ten or more counts support this clonotype. The V call is TRBV12-3 or TRBV12-4, the J call TRBJ2-3; maybe TRBD2 (5 bases). The CDR3 covers 11 residues. The ends were cut back, 7 bases at V and 7 bases at J, with 9 bases in the middle. The CDR3 loop reads CASMREHTQYF. CDR3 coding DNA: TGTGCCAGCATGAGGGAACATACGCAGTATTTT.

This clonotype was detected a few times. This sequence joins TRBV20-1 and TRBJ2-1; D is unclear. Germline V gene sequence: CDR1 DFQATT, CDR2 SNEGSKA (reference sequence). The CDR3 has 13 amino acids. V was trimmed by 3 bases and J by 7 bases, leaving 13 bases between them. CDR3 protein: CSARHSPFNEQFF. Here the CDR3 DNA reads TGCAGTGCTAGGCATAGCCCCTTTAATGAGCAGTTCTTC.

The genes are TRBV19 and TRBJ1-5; 10 bases fit TRBD1. Unmatched junction bases numbered 2, after V lost 3 bases and J lost 3 bases. The CDR3 has 15 residues. Germline lookup yields CDR1 LNHDA and CDR2 SQIVND (reference sequence). The CDR3 nucleotides are TGTGCCAGTAGTATGGGGACAGGGGCCAATCAGCCCCAGCATTTT. This translates into CASSMGTGANQPQHF.

The chain uses TRBV19 and TRBJ1-5; D possibly corresponds to TRBD1 (6 bases). Trimming removed 5 bases at V and 7 bases at J, with 15 bases between. This CDR3 spans 14 amino acids. Germline assignment: CDR1 LNHDA and CDR2 SQIVND (reference sequence). CDR3 loop: CASSFGRRGQPQHF. The CDR3 region has the DNA TGTGCCAGTAGTTTCGGACGAAGGGGGCAGCCCCAGCATTTT.